One sample yielded the 22 T cell receptor beta chains listed below, sequenced in a study of CD8 T cells in Susac syndrome. RNA was extracted with the RNeasy kit, and a quantity of roughly 0.5 to 1 ug was reverse transcribed using random hexamers. TCRdb reprocessed the immunoSEQ multiplex PCR reads with MiXCR, giving one entry per CDR3 protein. The repertoire includes under 250,000 distinct CDR3 sequences, about 94% of them detected once, and around 0.15% sits in the top ten. Sequencing used CD4+ T cells from PBMCs. The receptors were sampled from a human donor with Susac syndrome.

V usage is TRBV29-1 and J usage is TRBJ2-1; 8 bases fit TRBD1. Germline V gene data show CDR1 as SQVTM and CDR2 as ANQGSEA. Trimming removed 7 bases from V and 7 bases from J; junction bases left unmatched: 12. CDR3 length equals 14 residues. CDR3 sequence (DNA): TGCAGCGCCCCCCACGGACAGGGAACGAATGAGCAGTTCTTC. Its protein is CSAPHGQGTNEQFF.

V and J are TRBV13 and TRBJ2-3; possibly TRBD2 for D (5 bases). Trimming shortened V by 3 bases and J by 4 bases, and 14 bases separated the two germline ends. Germline V CDR1 and CDR2: PRHDT, FYEKMQ (reference sequence). This CDR3 contains 15 residues. Written as DNA, the CDR3 is TGTGCCAGCAGCTTCCGGGGAGAGGCGGCAGATACGCAGTATTTT. Translation gives CASSFRGEAADTQYF.

The CDR3 bases are TGTGCCAGCAGTTACGGACGGCCCCAAGAGACCCAGTACTTC. Its translation is CASSYGRPQETQYF. The V and J genes are TRBV6-2 or TRBV6-3 and TRBJ2-5; D uncertain. Trimming removed 2 bases at V and 1 base at J, with 8 bases between. The CDR3 runs to 14 residues. Germline values: CDR1 MNHEY, CDR2 SVGEGT.

The rearrangement joins TRBV18 to TRBJ1-1, with D unresolved. From germline, CDR1 is KGHSH and CDR2 LQKENI. The CDR3 has 14 residues. The germline V and J ends were trimmed by 2 bases and 0 bases, with 7 bases remaining between them. CDR3 residues: CASSPGRLNTEAFF. The CDR3 nucleotides are TGTGCCAGCTCACCAGGGCGGTTGAACACTGAAGCTTTCTTT.

The CDR3 spells CASMSEGIEGYTF. CDR3 sequence (DNA): TGTGCCAGCATGTCCGAGGGTATCGAAGGCTACACCTTC. The chain recombines TRBV28 with TRBJ1-2; no definite D call. This CDR3 spans 13 amino acids. The germline CDR1 and CDR2 sequences are MDHEN and SYDVKM. V lost 7 bases and J lost 8, with 17 bases in between.

In its sample, this clonotype was seen a few times. The chain joins TRBV27 to TRBJ1-5; 7 bases match TRBD1. The germline V gene encodes CDR1 MNHEY and CDR2 SMNVEV (reference sequence). This CDR3 is 14 amino acids long. Losses at the gene ends were 5 bases for V and 2 bases for J; bases not matched to a gene: 3. CDR3 coding DNA: TGTGCCAGCAGTCCCGGGACAGGCAATCAGCCCCAGCATTTT. It yields the protein CASSPGTGNQPQHF.

This clonotype was seen a single time. CDR3 loop: CASSVTSGGLVGEQFF. For the CDR3, the DNA is TGTGCCAGCAGCGTGACTAGCGGGGGGCTAGTAGGTGAGCAGTTCTTC. The rearrangement uses TRBV9 and TRBJ2-1, with 13 bases that match TRBD2. This CDR3 has 16 amino acids. V lost 2 bases to trimming and J lost 9 bases; unmatched junction nucleotides: 8. Germline CDR1 SGDLS, CDR2 YYNGEE. Full variable domain (remainder filled in from reference TRBV9 and TRBJ2-1): DSGVTQTPKHLITATGQRVTLRCSPRSGDLSVYWYQQSLDQGLQFLIQYYNGEERAKGNILERFSAQQFPDLHSELNLSSLELGDSALYFCASSVTSGGLVGEQFFGPGTRLTVL.

The chain carries TRBV4-3 and TRBJ1-2; 7 bases align to TRBD1. The V and J ends lost 1 base and 2 bases, in that order; junction bases with no gene match: 10. CDR1 LGHNA and CDR2 YSLEER come from the germline V gene. The CDR3 extends over 17 amino acids. This CDR3 is CASSQATGESGNYGYTF. The CDR3 DNA reads TGCGCCAGCAGCCAAGCTACAGGGGAGTCTGGGAACTATGGCTACACCTTC.

The chain links TRBV5-6 to TRBJ2-5; D is ambiguous. Trimming pared 2 bases from V and 4 bases from J, leaving 6 bases between. This CDR3 spans 12 amino acids. Germline V gene sequence: CDR1 SGHDT, CDR2 YYEEEE. The CDR3, as DNA: TGTGCCAGCAGCTTTCAACGAGAGACCCAGTACTTC. This translates into CASSFQRETQYF.

The gene calls are TRBV3-1 and TRBJ1-6; no reliable D call. The ends were cut back, 2 bases at V and 0 bases at J, with 5 bases in the middle. The CDR3 covers 15 residues. CDR1 is LGHDT, CDR2 YNNKEL, per germline (reference sequence). CDR3 coding DNA: TGTGCCAGCAGCCAACAGAGCTCCTATAATTCACCCCTCCACTTT. It translates to CASSQQSSYNSPLHF. Full variable domain (rest looked up from reference TRBV3-1 and TRBJ1-6): DTAVSQTPKYLVTQMGNDKSIKCEQNLGHDTMYWYKQDSKKFLKIMFSYNNKELIINETVPNRFSPKSPDKAHLNLHINSLELGDSAVYFCASSQQSSYNSPLHFGNGTRLTVT.

A remark on this clonotype: Germline and junction disagree at one end, which may indicate a read error. The rearrangement uses TRBV5-1 and TRBJ1-3; D gene ambiguous. CDR1 is SGHRS, CDR2 YFSETQ, per germline. The CDR3 totals 13 residues. The DNA for the CDR3 is TGCGCCAGCAGTGCGGGCTCTGAAAACACCATATATTTT. Protein product: CASSAGSENTIYF. Looking up the rest from reference TRBV5-1 and TRBJ1-3 gives the full variable domain: KAGVTQTPRYLIKTRGQQVTLSCSPISGHRSVSWYQQTPGQGLQFLFEYFSETQRNKGNFPGRFSGRQFSNSRSEMNVSTLELGDSALYLCASSAGSENTIYFGEGSWLTVV.

The chain has TRBV4-2 and TRBJ1-2; no definite D call. Germline lookup yields CDR1 LGHNA and CDR2 YNFKEQ. Trimming pared 0 bases from V and 0 bases from J, leaving 8 bases between. The CDR3 spans 15 residues. The CDR3 DNA reads as TGTGCCAGCAGCCAAGATCCACAAGCTAACTATGGCTACACCTTC. Protein sequence: CASSQDPQANYGYTF.

V gene TRBV12-3 or TRBV12-4 combines with J gene TRBJ1-5; 7 bases map to TRBD1. V shed 3 bases, J shed 11 bases, and the junction held 7 bases outside the gene matches. This CDR3 has 13 amino acids. As DNA, the CDR3 is TGTGCCAGCAGTTTTGAGGGGGCGTTAACCCAGCATTTT. It translates to CASSFEGALTQHF.

This chain joins TRBV4-3 and TRBJ1-1, with D perhaps TRBD1 (5 bases). Germline V gene data show CDR1 as LGHNA and CDR2 as YSLEER. The CDR3 is made up of 13 amino acids. The V end was cut by 0 bases, the J end by 9 bases, with 11 bases between. CDR3 region: CASSQDRDGQAFF. CDR3 DNA: TGCGCCAGCAGCCAAGACAGGGATGGCCAAGCTTTCTTT.

The chain joins TRBV18 to TRBJ1-6; maybe TRBD1 (5 bases). The CDR3 runs 15 residues. The germline V gene has CDR1 KGHSH and CDR2 LQKENI. Deletions cut 4 bases from V and 5 bases from J, with 12 bases between. CDR3 in amino acids: CASSLSSQDNSPLHF. Here the CDR3 DNA reads TGTGCCAGCTCACTATCCTCACAGGATAATTCACCCCTCCACTTT.

This rearrangement joins TRBV6-2 or TRBV6-3 to TRBJ2-3, with D uncertain. V was shortened by 6 bases and J by 5 bases, with 6 bases between the two germline ends. The CDR3 is 11 residues long. Germline CDR1 MNHEY, CDR2 SVGEGT. CDR3 sequence reads: CASSQRDTQYF. The CDR3 nucleotides read TGTGCCAGCAGCCAACGAGATACGCAGTATTTT.

The chain links TRBV20-1 to TRBJ2-3; D unresolved. Germline V gives CDR1 DFQATT, CDR2 SNEGSKA (reference sequence). The CDR3 spans 11 residues. V was shortened by 3 bases and J by 5 bases, with 6 bases between the two germline ends. The CDR3 DNA sequence: TGCAGTGCTAGGTCGCGAGATACGCAGTATTTT. Translated, it gives CSARSRDTQYF.

This chain joins TRBV20-1 and TRBJ2-1, with D unclear. Trimming took 0 bases from V and 0 from J, leaving 18 bases between them. The CDR3 is 18 residues long. CDR1 and CDR2 (germline): DFQATT, SNEGSKA (reference sequence). The CDR3 DNA sequence: TGCAGTGCTAGAGATTACCGTAGCCCCTCCAGCTCCTACAATGAGCAGTTCTTC. This sequence encodes CSARDYRSPSSSYNEQFF.

The rearrangement links TRBV9 to TRBJ2-7, with no clear D. The germline V gene has CDR1 SGDLS and CDR2 YYNGEE. This CDR3 is 13 amino acids long. Trimming stripped 2 bases from V and 2 bases from J, with 8 bases between. CDR3 loop: CASSVGSTYEQYF. The DNA of the CDR3 is TGTGCCAGCAGCGTCGGCTCGACCTACGAGCAGTACTTC. The full variable domain, in which reference TRBV9 and TRBJ2-7 provide the parts outside the CDR3, is DSGVTQTPKHLITATGQRVTLRCSPRSGDLSVYWYQQSLDQGLQFLIQYYNGEERAKGNILERFSAQQFPDLHSELNLSSLELGDSALYFCASSVGSTYEQYFGPGTRLTVT.

This clonotype showed up just once. The chain combines TRBV3-1 with TRBJ2-5, with 8 nucleotides matching TRBD2. The trim removed 2 bases at V and 2 bases at J, leaving 7 bases unmatched. The germline V gene encodes CDR1 LGHDT and CDR2 YNNKEL (reference sequence). This CDR3 contains 16 residues. CDR3 region: CASSQRGGVVQETQYF. The CDR3 DNA reads as TGTGCCAGCAGCCAACGGGGGGGGGTCGTACAAGAGACCCAGTACTTC.

The chain couples TRBV9 to TRBJ2-1, with TRBD2 matching 9 bases. Germline CDR1 reads SGDLS; CDR2 reads YYNGEE. The CDR3 runs 16 residues. V gave up 7 bases and J gave up 4 bases; unmatched junction bases: 12. This CDR3 reads CASGGGGGASYNEQFF. CDR3 bases: TGTGCCAGCGGTGGTGGCGGGGGGGCGTCGTACAATGAGCAGTTCTTC.

This chain connects TRBV7-9 to TRBJ2-7, with a weak D call TRBD1 (5 bases). The CDR3 contains 14 residues. V was trimmed by 3 bases and J by 4 bases, leaving 13 bases between them. The germline gives CDR1 SEHNR, CDR2 FQNEAQ (reference sequence). CDR3 region: CASSLDTTEYEQYF. The CDR3 DNA reads TGTGCCAGCAGCTTGGACACTACGGAATACGAGCAGTACTTC.